This T cell receptor (beta chain) was recorded in a study of OX40 agonist ivuxolimab in advanced cancers. This table comes from immunoSEQ multiplex PCR, and its TCRdb copy is limited to in-frame clones, with some not included. In the table there are about 48,000 clones, approximately 90% of which are singletons. The CDR3 consists of 17 residues. The ends lost 0 bases at V and 5 bases at J; junction bases unmatched: 12. CDR1 and CDR2 from the germline V gene are SGDLS and YYNGEE. This clone was detected only once. This specimen consisted of CD4+ or CD8+ T cells sorted from blood, obtained in a trial of the OX40 agonist ivuxolimab. V is TRBV9 and J is TRBJ2-5; 8 bases fit TRBD2. This sequence originates from an adult with an advanced solid tumor such as melanoma, head and neck, liver or kidney cancer. CDR3 nucleotide sequence: TGTGCCAGCAGCGTAGCTAGCGGGCTTTATACTTTGGAGACCCAGTACTTC. Its protein is CASSVASGLYTLETQYF. Complete variable domain (other parts from reference TRBV9 and TRBJ2-5): DSGVTQTPKHLITATGQRVTLRCSPRSGDLSVYWYQQSLDQGLQFLIQYYNGEERAKGNILERFSAQQFPDLHSELNLSSLELGDSALYFCASSVASGLYTLETQYFGPGTRLLVL.